This T cell receptor (beta chain) was sequenced for a study of shared clonotypes between healthy human individuals. Study in general: Sampling drew on donors who were a couple of women and a few men aged 18 to 49.

As concerns this clone: The sample has other DNA sequences that encode this CDR3 too.

The sorted-subset replicate PCRs were given approximately 190 ng DNA, which is about 30,000 T cell genomes. Libraries were prepared by immunoSEQ multiplex PCR; TCRdb keeps only in-frame clonotypes and omits some of them. Of just over 2,000,000 clones listed, roughly 95% are singletons. This CDR3 contains 14 residues. The germline CDR1 and CDR2 sequences are SGHTA and FQGNSA. Trimming shortened V by 5 bases and J by 4 bases, and 12 bases separated the two germline ends. The clonotype originates from a man between 18 and 29 years old in good health. The chain carries TRBV7-2 and TRBJ1-5; no definite D call. Specimen: naive CD4+ T cells sorted from blood. This sample's subset: CD45RA+ positively selected. CDR3 amino acids: CASSQRTGNQPQHF. In DNA form, the CDR3 reads TGTGCCAGCAGCCAGCGGACGGGGAATCAGCCCCAGCATTTT. The full variable domain, with the rest looked up from reference TRBV7-2 and TRBJ1-5, is GAGVSQSPSNKVTEKGKDVELRCDPISGHTALYWYRQSLGQGLEFLIYFQGNSAPDKSGLPSDRFSAERTGGSVSTLTIQRTQQEDSAVYLCASSQRTGNQPQHFGDGTRLSIL.